One sample yielded the 21 T cell receptor beta chains listed below, sequenced in a study of tumor and adjacent non-tumor tissue in lung cancer. RNA was extracted from bulk tissue without any cell sorting. The library came from three nested PCR rounds adapted from ARM-PCR protocols. A single record per CDR3 protein comes from TCRdb applying MiXCR to the multiplex PCR reads. The table records around 71,000 distinct CDR3 sequences, 55% to 80% of them present only once. The sequenced material came from lung tumor tissue. The source is a woman in her forties with non-small cell lung cancer.

This rearrangement joins TRBV29-1 to TRBJ2-7; weak D call: TRBD1 (7 bases). Germline values: CDR1 SQVTM, CDR2 ANQGSEA. Trimming took off 3 bases at V and 4 bases at J, with 13 bases between the two ends. The CDR3 extends over 13 amino acids. The CDR3 loop is CSVEWQGGYEQYF. The CDR3 region has the DNA TGCAGCGTTGAGTGGCAGGGGGGATACGAGCAGTACTTC.

Worth noting for this clonotype: The junction differs from germline at one of its ends, possibly a read error. The rearrangement joins TRBV20-1 to TRBJ1-2, with D maybe TRBD1 (6 bases). The CDR3 has 15 residues. Germline CDR1 DFQATT, CDR2 SNEGSKA (reference sequence). The CDR3: CIAAPGHRRDYGYTF. DNA for the CDR3: TGCATTGCGGCTCCGGGACACAGGAGGGACTATGGTTACACCTTC.

A word on this clonotype: Without the conserved terminal phenylalanine or tryptophan, this CDR3 likely stems from a read error. This sequence joins TRBV30 and TRBJ2-3; tentative D call: TRBD1 (5 bases). The length of the CDR3 is 13 residues. Germline CDR1 and CDR2: GTSNPN and SVGIG (reference sequence). Trimming left V 0 bases short and J 5 bases short, with 9 bases between. CDR3 nucleotide sequence: TGTGCCTGGAGTGTACGAAGGGGAGATACGCAGTATTCT. Translated, it gives CAWSVRRGDTQYS.

This chain uses TRBV11-3 with TRBJ2-5; D gene uncertain. Germline assignment: CDR1 SGHNT and CDR2 YENEEA. Trimming cost V 5 bases and J 7 bases, with 11 bases left between them. This CDR3 contains 12 residues. DNA for the CDR3: TGTGCCAGCAGCCCCGAAATAGGGACCCAGTACTTC. Translated: CASSPEIGTQYF.

As to this clonotype: A much bigger clone sits one base away, suggesting this may be a read error. The chain combines TRBV6-1 with TRBJ1-5; D may be TRBD1 (5 bases). This CDR3 comprises 14 residues. Germline CDR1 is MNHNS and CDR2 is SASEGT. CDR3 in amino acids: CASSEPGTSQLQHF. Here the CDR3 DNA reads TGTGCCAGCAGTGAACCCGGGACCTCTCAGCTCCAGCATTTT.

Notes on this clonotype: The germline gene is not matched at one end of the junction; a read error may be the cause. This chain connects TRBV12-3 or TRBV12-4 to TRBJ2-5; D gene ambiguous. This CDR3 is 16 amino acids long. CDR3 sequence (DNA): TGTCCCAGCAGTTTATGGGGTAATTCGGTCAAAGAGACCCAGTACTTC. Its protein product is CPSSLWGNSVKETQYF.

Details on this clonotype: At one end, the junction sequence differs from germline, possibly due to a read error. The rearrangement joins TRBV6-6 to TRBJ2-1, with D hard to call. The germline gives CDR1 MNHNY, CDR2 SVGAGI (reference sequence). This CDR3 has 16 amino acids. CDR3 coding DNA: TGTGCTAGCAGTTACGAGACTGACCTGCGTCACAATGAGCAGTTCTTC. It specifies CASSYETDLRHNEQFF.

A word on this clonotype: A read error may produce the germline difference seen at one junction end. The chain joins TRBV5-4 to TRBJ2-1, with D tentatively TRBD2 (5 bases). Per the germline V gene, CDR1 is SGHNT and CDR2 is YYREEE (reference sequence). This CDR3 comprises 14 residues. CDR3 bases: TGTGGCAGCAGCTCCGGGATAGGGATTGGTGAGCAGTTCTTC. Its protein product is CGSSSGIGIGEQFF.

The chain joins TRBV14 to TRBJ2-2; the D is unclear. The ends were cut back, 6 bases at V and 6 bases at J, with 14 bases in the middle. Germline-derived CDR1 and CDR2 are SGHDN and FVKESK. The CDR3 is 14 amino acids. Written as DNA, the CDR3 is TGTGCCAGCAGTTCCGCGGCCGATCCCGGGGAGCTGTTTTTT. As protein: CASSSAADPGELFF.

As to this clonotype: Mismatch with germline at one junction end may stem from a read error. CDR3 protein: CASSHNQGYEEYF. CDR3 nucleotides: TGTGCCAGCAGTCATAATCAGGGCTACGAGGAGTACTTC. This rearrangement joins TRBV7-9 to TRBJ2-7; D is possibly TRBD1 (5 bases). The CDR3 is 13 amino acids. Looked up from germline, CDR1 is SEHNR and CDR2 is FQNEAQ (reference sequence).

On this clonotype: The junction departs from the called germline gene at one end, perhaps through a read error. V usage is TRBV28 and J usage is TRBJ2-7; D gene ambiguous. Germline V gene data show CDR1 as MDHEN and CDR2 as SYDVKM. The CDR3 loop spans 16 amino acids. The CDR3 sequence is CASSLWSVRWSIEQYF. The CDR3, as DNA: TGTGCCAGCAGTTTATGGAGCGTTCGCTGGTCTATCGAGCAGTATTTC.

Points on this clonotype: Mismatch with germline at one junction end may stem from a read error. The V gene is TRBV4-1, the J gene TRBJ2-3, with 8 bases that match TRBD2. The CDR3 has 17 amino acids. Germline V CDR1 and CDR2: MGHRA, YSYEKL. CDR3 protein: CASSQDRVSGKSDTQYF. The CDR3 coding sequence is TGCGCCAGCAGCCAAGATCGCGTTAGCGGGAAATCAGATACGCAATATTTT.

As to this clonotype: With a much larger clone just one base away, this may be a read error. The gene calls are TRBV30 and TRBJ2-7; D is perhaps TRBD1 (5 bases). Germline CDR1 reads GTSNPN; CDR2 reads SVGIG (reference sequence). V lost 3 bases, J lost 2 bases, and 14 bases lay in between. The length of the CDR3 is 14 residues. The CDR3 DNA is TGTGCCTGGAGGGCAACAGGTGCCCCCTACGAGCAGTACTTC. Translation: CAWRATGAPYEQYF.

Regarding this clonotype: A read error may be the cause here, since a much bigger clone is one base away. As the CDR3 is not closed by the conserved phenylalanine or tryptophan, this likely results from a read error. This chain uses TRBV7-9 with TRBJ1-5; 10 bases are a match to TRBD1. Germline trimming cut 5 bases from V and 9 bases from J; bases unmatched to any gene: 10. CDR1 and CDR2 from the germline V gene are SEHNR and FQNEAQ (reference sequence). The CDR3 contains 15 residues. CDR3 loop: CASSMGQGRSSPQHY. The CDR3 bases are TGTGCCAGCAGCATGGGACAGGGGCGATCTTCGCCCCAGCATTAT.

In regard to this clonotype: At one boundary the junction diverges from the germline segment, which might be a read error. Written as DNA, the CDR3 is TGTGCTAGTAGCCAAACAGCTGTGGCCAACGTCATGACTTTC. Translating gives CASSQTAVANVMTF. The rearrangement joins TRBV11-2 to TRBJ2-6; D remains unclear. The CDR3 contains 14 residues. The germline V gene has CDR1 SGHAT and CDR2 FQNNGV. The whole variable domain, remainder taken from reference TRBV11-2 and TRBJ2-6, is EAGVAQSPRYKIIEKRQSVAFWCNPISGHATLYWYQQILGQGPKLLIQFQNNGVVDDSQLPKDRFSAERLKGVDSTLKIQPAKLEDSAVYLCASSQTAVANVMTFGAGSRLTVL.

This clonotype was counted many times. CDR3 sequence (DNA): TGTGCCAGTAGAACCCCAACAGGGAGCTGGACTGAAGCTTTCTTT. Residues: CASRTPTGSWTEAFF. This rearrangement joins TRBV19 to TRBJ1-1, with D tentatively TRBD1 (6 bases). Deletions cut 6 bases from V and 5 bases from J, with 19 bases between. The germline gives CDR1 LNHDA, CDR2 SQIVND (reference sequence). The CDR3 is 15 residues long.

This chain joins TRBV20-1 and TRBJ1-5; tentative D call: TRBD1 (5 bases). This CDR3 contains 16 residues. Germline CDR1 is DFQATT and CDR2 is SNEGSKA (reference sequence). V lost 5 bases, J lost 0 bases, and 17 bases lay in between. The CDR3: CSARERVRGSNQPQHF. Written as DNA, the CDR3 is TGCAGTGCTCGGGAGAGGGTTAGGGGTAGCAATCAGCCCCAGCATTTT.

To note about this clonotype: One end of the junction is discordant with germline, which a read error may explain. The chain employs TRBV6-5 and TRBJ2-1; 7 bases agree with TRBD2. The CDR3 runs to 15 residues. Germline lookup yields CDR1 MNHEY and CDR2 SVGAGI. The CDR3 protein is CASSSGTNGVNEQSF. Here the CDR3 DNA reads TGTGCCAGCAGTTCCGGGACTAACGGGGTCAATGAGCAGTCCTTC.

This clonotype was picked up many times. V is TRBV29-1 and J is TRBJ1-2; D is perhaps TRBD1 (6 bases). The CDR3 loop spans 12 amino acids. V lost 5 bases and J lost 7, with 14 bases in between. Germline CDR1 reads SQVTM; CDR2 reads ANQGSEA. The CDR3 loop reads CSVFSGDGGYTF. DNA of the CDR3: TGCAGCGTTTTTTCAGGGGACGGTGGCTACACCTTC.

V is TRBV6-1 and J is TRBJ1-2; 7 positions agree with TRBD1. After removal of 8 bases from V and 8 bases from J, the junction contained 20 bases not matched to a gene. The germline V gene encodes CDR1 MNHNS and CDR2 SASEGT. The CDR3 covers 16 residues. CDR3 sequence reads: CASGRQGINYERGYTF. The CDR3 DNA sequence: TGTGCCAGCGGAAGACAGGGAATTAACTATGAGCGAGGCTACACCTTC.

Concerning this clonotype: Relative to the germline gene, one junction end is altered; a read error may explain this. The chain carries TRBV11-2 and TRBJ2-7, with D uncertain. The CDR3 is 16 residues long. Germline lookup yields CDR1 SGHAT and CDR2 FQNNGV. This chain's CDR3 is CASSLVFRLSYYEQYF. CDR3 coding DNA: TGTGCCAGTAGCTTAGTGTTTAGGTTGAGCTACTACGAGCAGTACTTC.